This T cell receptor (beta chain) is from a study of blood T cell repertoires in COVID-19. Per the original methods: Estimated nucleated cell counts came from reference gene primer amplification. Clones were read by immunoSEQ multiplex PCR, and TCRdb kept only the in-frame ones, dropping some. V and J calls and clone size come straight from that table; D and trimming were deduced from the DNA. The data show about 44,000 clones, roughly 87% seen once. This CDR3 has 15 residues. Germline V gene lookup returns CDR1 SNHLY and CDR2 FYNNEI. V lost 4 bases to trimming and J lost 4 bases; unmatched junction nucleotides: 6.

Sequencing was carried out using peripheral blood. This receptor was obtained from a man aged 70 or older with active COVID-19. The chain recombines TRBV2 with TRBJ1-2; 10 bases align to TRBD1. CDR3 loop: CASSGGTGALYGYTF. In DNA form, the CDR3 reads TGTGCCAGCAGTGGGGGGACAGGGGCACTCTATGGCTACACCTTC.